The subject of this entry is one T cell receptor (beta chain). The source of the sample is a study of shared T cell receptors in the human thymus. J was trimmed by 4 bases and V by 10 bases; bases with no gene match: 7. Germline V lookup: CDR1 MDHEN, CDR2 SYDVKM. The CDR3 is 13 residues long. This table comes from immunoSEQ multiplex PCR, and its TCRdb copy is limited to in-frame clones, with some not included. The table lists over 450,000 clones, 78% of them singletons. The same specimen was also included in a second study, on human thymus T cells. This second study says: The thymus was resected at corrective cardiac surgery. Thymic and blood repertoires seemed to favor certain V and J genes. Overlap was high between thymic repertoires from unrelated individuals, as reported in related research.

The chain employs TRBV28 and TRBJ2-7; 10 bases map to TRBD2. Material: thymocytes. The clonotype was recovered from a boy younger than two with a congenital heart defect. For the CDR3, the DNA is TGTGCCATCAGCGGGAGGGCCGGATACGAGCAGTACTTC. It is translated as CAISGRAGYEQYF.